The next 29 T cell receptor beta chains were all read from a single sample in a study of blood T cell repertoires in COVID-19 (dated by TCRdb to about 2020). Library creation used the immunoSEQ multiplex PCR assay. The table comes from immuneACCESS by way of TCRdb, which keeps in-frame sequences with V and J called. Part of the clones is missing from these tables; in studies checked, under half for an unresolved V gene and the rest for unknown reasons. For this sample the table gives 250,000 or so clones, of which nearly 95% were detected only once. The ten top clones hold over 0.65% of the sample. Sequences were obtained from peripheral blood. These receptors originate from a man aged 30 to 39 with COVID-19, enrolled during active disease.

The V and J genes are TRBV7-2 and TRBJ2-1; perhaps TRBD1 as D (6 bases). Germline assignment: CDR1 SGHTA and CDR2 FQGNSA. Trimming cost V 2 bases and J 2 bases, with 13 bases left between them. The CDR3 sequence is 16 residues long. Here the CDR3 DNA reads TGTGCCAGCAGCTTACAGGGGCCAGGCGCCTACAATGAGCAGTTCTTC. This encodes CASSLQGPGAYNEQFF.

Only one count was recorded for this clone. The genes are TRBV19 and TRBJ1-1; 9 nucleotides line up with TRBD1. This CDR3 has 14 amino acids. The J segment lost 10 bases and the V segment lost 0 bases, leaving 6 bases of the junction unmatched. Germline CDR1 is LNHDA and CDR2 is SQIVND (reference sequence). The CDR3 is CASSIDMDRGVAFF. The CDR3 DNA reads as TGTGCCAGTAGTATAGACATGGACAGGGGTGTAGCTTTCTTT.

V usage is TRBV6-5 and J usage is TRBJ1-5, with D perhaps TRBD1 (6 bases). With 5 bases removed from V and 6 bases from J, the gap between germline ends came to 14 bases. The germline V gene has CDR1 MNHEY and CDR2 SVGAGI. The CDR3 runs 14 residues. The CDR3 loop is CASSRRGGGQPQHF. The CDR3 nucleotides are TGTGCCAGCAGTCGGAGGGGAGGGGGTCAGCCCCAGCATTTT.

Regarding this clone: The junction does not match germline at one end; this may be a read error. This chain joins TRBV10-2 and TRBJ2-3; 9 nucleotides line up with TRBD2. CDR1 WSHSY and CDR2 SAAADI come from the germline V gene. This CDR3 comprises 14 residues. The CDR3 reads CASRSSGTTNTQYF. The CDR3 DNA follows: TGCGCCAGCAGGTCTAGCGGGACCACAAATACGCAGTATTTT.

V usage is TRBV5-1 and J usage is TRBJ2-5; TRBD1 matches 9 bases. CDR3 length: 15 residues. Germline CDR1 SGHRS, CDR2 YFSETQ. The V gene end was trimmed by 4 bases and the J gene end by 1 base; junction bases not matched to a gene: 5. This CDR3 is CASSTGQGLQETQYF. The CDR3 DNA reads as TGCGCCAGCAGCACAGGACAGGGGCTCCAAGAGACCCAGTACTTC.

This clone was seen a single time. V usage is TRBV19 and J usage is TRBJ1-5; 7 nucleotides agree with TRBD1. Germline V gene sequence: CDR1 LNHDA, CDR2 SQIVND (reference sequence). V lost 3 bases and J lost 7; bases outside the gene matches: 9. The CDR3 is 15 amino acids. The CDR3 DNA sequence: TGTGCCAGTAGTATCGGACAGGCCTCTGGGCAGCCCCAGCATTTT. Residues: CASSIGQASGQPQHF.

J is TRBJ2-1 and V is TRBV5-1; tentative D call: TRBD2 (7 bases). The CDR3 is made up of 15 amino acids. Germline V gene lookup returns CDR1 SGHRS and CDR2 YFSETQ. V was trimmed by 2 bases and J by 9 bases, leaving 18 bases between them. The CDR3 protein is CASSFSGGLGSEQFF. For the CDR3, the DNA is TGCGCCAGCAGCTTCTCGGGGGGCCTAGGTAGTGAGCAGTTCTTC.

This chain uses TRBV24-1 with TRBJ1-2; D is possibly TRBD1 (5 bases). Germline V gene sequence: CDR1 KGHDR, CDR2 SFDVKD. The CDR3 totals 15 residues. V was shortened by 4 bases and J by 7 bases, with 18 bases between the two germline ends. In DNA form, the CDR3 reads TGTGCCACCAGTGAATCGACAGTGTTACTATGTGGCTACACCTTC. This sequence encodes CATSESTVLLCGYTF.

About this clone itself: The sample has other DNA sequences that encode this CDR3 too. The genes are TRBV7-2 and TRBJ2-5; 8 nucleotides agree with TRBD2. CDR1 SGHTA and CDR2 FQGNSA come from the germline V gene. J was trimmed by 1 base and V by 1 base; bases with no gene match: 2. The CDR3 extends over 15 amino acids. CDR3 DNA sequence: TGTGCCAGCAGCTTAGGGCTAGCGGGCCAAGAGACCCAGTACTTC. This codes for CASSLGLAGQETQYF.

This chain joins TRBV6-5 and TRBJ2-1; 12 positions match TRBD2. Trimming took 6 bases from V and 6 from J; bases not matched to a gene: 6. The CDR3 is 15 residues long. Germline V CDR1 and CDR2: MNHEY, SVGAGI. CDR3 bases: TGTGCCAGCAGCCGTCTAGCGGGGGGGGGCAATGAGCAGTTCTTC. Translation: CASSRLAGGGNEQFF.

This chain links TRBV28 with TRBJ1-2, with D hard to call. CDR3 length: 16 residues. V was trimmed by 2 bases and J by 7 bases, leaving 20 bases between them. The germline CDR1 and CDR2 sequences are MDHEN and SYDVKM. DNA for the CDR3: TGTGCCAGCAGTTTACTCCCATTAGGAGGGCAAGGTGGCTACACCTTC. Translating it yields CASSLLPLGGQGGYTF.

This chain joins TRBV7-9 and TRBJ1-1, with 7 bases aligning to TRBD1. From germline, CDR1 is SEHNR and CDR2 FQNEAQ (reference sequence). Trimming took 5 bases from V and 4 from J; bases not matched to a gene: 1. The CDR3 sequence is 12 residues long. The CDR3: CASSNRGTEAFF. CDR3 nucleotide sequence: TGTGCCAGCAGCAACAGGGGCACTGAAGCTTTCTTT.

The chain is built from TRBV21-1 and TRBJ1-1; no check of the table's D call, TRBD1, against the DNA was made. TRBV21-1 is listed as a pseudogene. This CDR3 region has 16 residues. In DNA, the CDR3 is TGTGCCAGCCCCCGACCCACGGGACAGAAGAGGCCTGAAGCTTTCTTT. Protein: CASPRPTGQKRPEAFF.

The chain joins TRBV27 to TRBJ2-7; 7 positions match TRBD1. This CDR3 spans 15 amino acids. Germline V CDR1 and CDR2: MNHEY, SMNVEV (reference sequence). V gave up 0 bases and J gave up 4 bases; unmatched junction bases: 6. CDR3 protein: CASSLSTARGYEQYF. The CDR3 DNA is TGTGCCAGCAGTTTATCCACTGCCAGGGGGTACGAGCAGTACTTC.

Only one count was recorded for this clone. V gene TRBV5-1 combines with J gene TRBJ1-4; 9 nucleotides align to TRBD1. CDR1 is SGHRS and CDR2 is YFSETQ in the germline V gene. The junction had 3 bases not matched to a gene; V was cut back by 0 bases and J by 3 bases. CDR3 length: 16 residues. The CDR3 DNA reads as TGCGCCAGCAGCTTGGGGACAGGGGTCGCTAATGAAAAACTGTTTTTT. It yields the protein CASSLGTGVANEKLFF. Full variable domain (missing parts from reference TRBV5-1 and TRBJ1-4): KAGVTQTPRYLIKTRGQQVTLSCSPISGHRSVSWYQQTPGQGLQFLFEYFSETQRNKGNFPGRFSGRQFSNSRSEMNVSTLELGDSALYLCASSLGTGVANEKLFFGSGTQLSVL.

The chain uses TRBV6-1 and TRBJ1-1, with 10 bases identical to TRBD1. V lost 2 bases, J lost 6 bases, and 9 bases stayed unmatched. Germline V gene lookup returns CDR1 MNHNS and CDR2 SASEGT. CDR3 length equals 16 residues. The CDR3 spells CASSETWTGGAPEAFF. In nucleotides, the CDR3 is TGTGCCAGCAGTGAAACCTGGACAGGGGGAGCCCCTGAAGCTTTCTTT.

This chain joins TRBV19 and TRBJ1-2; 7 bases line up with TRBD1. The CDR3 runs 15 residues. V dropped 7 bases and J dropped 8; count of bases not matched to a gene: 16. Germline assignment: CDR1 LNHDA and CDR2 SQIVND (reference sequence). Written as DNA, the CDR3 is TGTGCCAGTACCACTCGTAGGGGGCAGCTGTTCGGCTACACCTTC. This encodes CASTTRRGQLFGYTF.

The count of this clone is one. J is TRBJ1-6 and V is TRBV4-2, with D uncertain. Germline CDR1 and CDR2: LGHNA and YNFKEQ. The CDR3 has 15 amino acids. The germline V and J ends were trimmed by 3 bases and 1 base, with 7 bases remaining between them. The CDR3, as DNA: TGTGCCAGCAGCCACCTCGGGTCCTATAATTCACCCCTCCACTTT. Encoded protein: CASSHLGSYNSPLHF.

V is TRBV11-2 and J is TRBJ1-2; the D gene is possibly TRBD1 (6 bases). Germline V gene sequence: CDR1 SGHAT, CDR2 FQNNGV. Trimming shortened V by 2 bases and J by 4 bases, and 14 bases separated the two germline ends. The CDR3 contains 15 residues. The CDR3 nucleotides are TGTGCCAGCAGCTTAAGACAGGAGTCGGTCTATGGCTACACCTTC. Translation gives CASSLRQESVYGYTF.

This clone showed up just once. The V call is TRBV6-6, the J call TRBJ1-6; 8 positions match TRBD1. This CDR3 spans 16 amino acids. J lost 7 bases, V lost 5 bases, and 10 bases had no gene match. CDR1 and CDR2 (germline): MNHNY, SVGAGI (reference sequence). The chain's CDR3 is CASSLSDRDWNSPLHF. In DNA form, the CDR3 reads TGTGCCAGCAGTCTTTCGGACAGGGACTGGAATTCACCCCTCCACTTT.

The chain carries TRBV5-5 and TRBJ1-3, with D perhaps TRBD1 (6 bases). The V gene lost 0 bases and the J gene lost 4 bases, with 14 bases spanning the gap. Germline loops: CDR1 SGHKS, CDR2 YYEKEE (reference sequence). The CDR3 has 16 residues. This CDR3 reads CASSLGDNRPGNTIYF. CDR3 coding DNA: TGTGCCAGCAGCTTGGGGGACAACCGGCCCGGAAACACCATATATTTT.

The rearrangement uses TRBV9 and TRBJ2-5, with TRBD1 identical over 10 bases. The trim removed 4 bases at V and 5 bases at J, leaving 11 bases unmatched. CDR1 and CDR2 from the germline V gene are SGDLS and YYNGEE. The CDR3 has 16 amino acids. CDR3: CASSSRDRGIGETQYF. As DNA, the CDR3 is TGTGCCAGCAGCTCTCGGGACAGGGGAATCGGGGAGACCCAGTACTTC. The full variable domain, in which reference TRBV9 and TRBJ2-5 provide the parts outside the CDR3, is DSGVTQTPKHLITATGQRVTLRCSPRSGDLSVYWYQQSLDQGLQFLIQYYNGEERAKGNILERFSAQQFPDLHSELNLSSLELGDSALYFCASSSRDRGIGETQYFGPGTRLLVL.

The chain couples TRBV11-3 to TRBJ1-2; D unclear. The CDR3 covers 12 residues. Germline loops: CDR1 SGHNT, CDR2 YENEEA. V was shortened by 4 bases and J by 4 bases, with 7 bases between the two germline ends. Here the CDR3 reads CASSYSGYGYTF. The CDR3 bases are TGTGCCAGCAGCTACTCGGGCTATGGCTACACCTTC.

V gene TRBV7-3 combines with J gene TRBJ2-6; the D gene is possibly TRBD1 (6 bases). Germline loops: CDR1 SGHTA, CDR2 FQGTGA. This CDR3 is 15 amino acids long. V was shortened by 5 bases and J by 2 bases, with 10 bases between the two germline ends. The CDR3 reads CASSARTAGANVLTF. The CDR3 nucleotides read TGTGCCAGCAGCGCGCGGACAGCTGGGGCCAACGTCCTGACTTTC. Full variable domain (missing parts from reference TRBV7-3 and TRBJ2-6): GAGVSQTPSNKVTEKGKYVELRCDPISGHTALYWYRQSLGQGPEFLIYFQGTGAADDSGLPNDRFFAVRPEGSVSTLKIQRTERGDSAVYLCASSARTAGANVLTFGAGSRLTVL.

The rearrangement uses TRBV13 and TRBJ2-1; possible D gene TRBD2, 5 bases. CDR3 length equals 16 residues. Germline assignment: CDR1 PRHDT and CDR2 FYEKMQ (reference sequence). V lost 4 bases, J lost 7 bases, and 20 bases lay in between. CDR3: CASSYLRASGRNEQFF. The CDR3 coding sequence is TGTGCCAGCAGCTACCTGAGGGCTAGTGGGCGGAATGAGCAGTTCTTC. The whole variable domain, filled in from reference TRBV13 and TRBJ2-1, reads AAGVIQSPRHLIKEKRETATLKCYPIPRHDTVYWYQQGPGQDPQFLISFYEKMQSDKGSIPDRFSAQQFSDYHSELNMSSLELGDSALYFCASSYLRASGRNEQFFGPGTRLTVL.

The chain links TRBV12-5 to TRBJ2-5; D ambiguous. V lost 1 base and J lost 2, with 5 bases in between. Germline lookup yields CDR1 LGHNT and CDR2 FRNRAP. This CDR3 comprises 13 residues. In DNA form, the CDR3 reads TGTGCTAGTGGTTTGGGCCTACAAGAGACCCAGTACTTC. This sequence encodes CASGLGLQETQYF.

As to this clone: Other DNA variants within this sample encode the same CDR3. This rearrangement joins TRBV12-3 or TRBV12-4 to TRBJ2-7, with 7 bases matching TRBD1. The trim removed 4 bases at V and 4 bases at J, leaving 4 bases unmatched. The CDR3 totals 13 residues. CDR3 protein: CASSSGQTYEQYF. The CDR3 DNA sequence: TGTGCCAGCAGTTCGGGACAGACGTACGAGCAGTACTTC.

V gene TRBV28 combines with J gene TRBJ1-2, with D possibly TRBD1 on 5 matching bases. With 5 bases removed from V and 8 bases from J, the gap between germline ends came to 18 bases. The germline V gene has CDR1 MDHEN and CDR2 SYDVKM. This CDR3 comprises 14 residues. The CDR3 loop is CASSIFTGVRGYTF. The DNA of the CDR3 is TGTGCCAGCAGTATATTTACGGGGGTCCGCGGCTACACCTTC.

This chain links TRBV30 with TRBJ1-2, with D hard to call. Germline V CDR1 and CDR2: GTSNPN, SVGIG (reference sequence). Trimming cost V 5 bases and J 0 bases, with 7 bases left between them. The CDR3 spans 12 residues. Here the CDR3 reads CAWVQSNYGYTF. CDR3 sequence (DNA): TGTGCCTGGGTACAGTCTAACTATGGCTACACCTTC.